The rows below give T cell receptor beta chains drawn from one sample of a study of T cell repertoires in cytomegalovirus infection. TCRdb recomputed calls from the reads with MiXCR, one row per CDR3 protein. The sample carries 300,000 to 400,000 distinct CDR3 sequences, 8% to 9.5% recorded once. The sample taken for sequencing was PBMCs. Every receptor here comes from a human donor in good health (CMV status not recorded). Some clones in this sample may be carry-over from other donors' samples. The CDR3 runs from the conserved cysteine through the conserved F or W. D genes are given only for firm matches. The size entry is marked missing in some rows and otherwise reads once, few, many or a size class.

v_call: TRBV7-2
d_call: TRBD2
j_call: TRBJ2-3
clone_size: many
cdr3_nt: TGTGCCAGCAGCGACGGGAGGGCTAGGGCAGATACGCAGTATTTT
cdr3_aa: CASSDGRARADTQYF

v_call: TRBV20-1
d_call: TRBD1
j_call: TRBJ2-5
clone_size: many
cdr3_nt: TGCAGTGCTGTGAGCAGGGACAGGGTATTGGAGACCCAGTACTTC
cdr3_aa: CSAVSRDRVLETQYF

v_call: TRBV5-3
d_call: TRBD1
j_call: TRBJ1-5
clone_size: few
cdr3_nt: TGTGCCAGCAGCTCCGACAGGGGGCTGGACCAGCCCCAGCATTTT
cdr3_aa: CASSSDRGLDQPQHF

v_call: TRBV7-8
d_call: -
j_call: TRBJ2-3
clone_size: many
cdr3_nt: TGTGCCAGCAGCTTATGGGGCAGGGCCCCCGATACGCAGTATTTT
cdr3_aa: CASSLWGRAPDTQYF

v_call: TRBV20-1
d_call: -
j_call: TRBJ2-1
clone_size: many
cdr3_nt: TGCAGTGCTAGAGATCGGTGGCGGAGCTCCTACAATGAGCAGTTCTTC
cdr3_aa: CSARDRWRSSYNEQFF

v_call: TRBV19
d_call: -
j_call: TRBJ1-5
clone_size: -
cdr3_nt: TGTGCCAGTAGTAAGGGCGCAGGGGTTATCGGGTTTGGCAATCAGCCCCAGCATTTT
cdr3_aa: CASSKGAGVIGFGNQPQHF

v_call: TRBV12-3/TRBV12-4
d_call: -
j_call: TRBJ2-7
clone_size: once
cdr3_nt: TGTGCCAGCAGTTTGTTAAAGGGTGCCTACGAGCAGTACTTC
cdr3_aa: CASSLLKGAYEQYF

v_call: TRBV7-6
d_call: -
j_call: TRBJ1-6
clone_size: many
cdr3_nt: TGTGCCAGCAGCTTAATTCAGGGAACGCCACCCCTCCACTTT
cdr3_aa: CASSLIQGTPPLHF

v_call: TRBV12-3/TRBV12-4
d_call: -
j_call: TRBJ2-1
clone_size: many
cdr3_nt: TGTGCCAGCAGGAATAGGAATGAGCAGTTCTTC
cdr3_aa: CASRNRNEQFF

v_call: TRBV30
d_call: -
j_call: TRBJ1-1
clone_size: few
cdr3_nt: TGTGCCTGGATGGGACAACCGAACACTGAAGCTTTCTTT
cdr3_aa: CAWMGQPNTEAFF

v_call: TRBV7-2
d_call: TRBD2
j_call: TRBJ2-1
clone_size: many
cdr3_nt: TGTGCCAGCAGCCGGGAGCGGGGGGAGCAGTTCTTC
cdr3_aa: CASSRERGEQFF

v_call: TRBV12-3/TRBV12-4
d_call: -
j_call: TRBJ1-1
clone_size: -
cdr3_nt: TGTGCCAGCAGTCCCCTTCGTGGGTCTGAAGCTTTCTTT
cdr3_aa: CASSPLRGSEAFF

v_call: TRBV7-2
d_call: -
j_call: TRBJ2-3
clone_size: many
cdr3_nt: TGTGCCAGCAGCTTCGCAGGGGGCGGGGGCGAGTATACGCAGTATTTT
cdr3_aa: CASSFAGGGGEYTQYF

v_call: TRBV5-4
d_call: TRBD2
j_call: TRBJ2-7
clone_size: -
cdr3_nt: TGTGCCAGCAGCTTGGCTGCTAGCGGGATGTACGATCAGTACTTC
cdr3_aa: CASSLAASGMYDQYF

v_call: TRBV7-2
d_call: -
j_call: TRBJ1-5
clone_size: -
cdr3_nt: TGTGCCAGCAGCTTAGTAGGGGGGATTCCTCAGCCCCAGCATTTT
cdr3_aa: CASSLVGGIPQPQHF

v_call: TRBV7-2
d_call: -
j_call: TRBJ2-1
clone_size: many
cdr3_nt: TGTGCCAGCAGCGTTGGACTTCTCAATGAGCAGTTCTTC
cdr3_aa: CASSVGLLNEQFF

v_call: TRBV4-1
d_call: -
j_call: TRBJ1-6
clone_size: few
cdr3_nt: TGCGCCAGCAGCCAATTCCTTCAGGGGTTCGTCCAATGGCTCCACTTT
cdr3_aa: CASSQFLQGFVQWLHF

v_call: TRBV20-1
d_call: -
j_call: TRBJ2-3
clone_size: many
cdr3_nt: TGCAGTGCTACAGGGGGGGCAGATACGCAGTATTTT
cdr3_aa: CSATGGADTQYF

v_call: TRBV20-1
d_call: -
j_call: TRBJ2-1
clone_size: -
cdr3_nt: TGCAGTGCCCTGGGGGAGAACAGAGACAATGAGCAGTTCTTC
cdr3_aa: CSALGENRDNEQFF

v_call: TRBV7-2
d_call: -
j_call: TRBJ2-1
clone_size: -
cdr3_nt: TGTGCCAGCAGCCCCCGGGGTGGCGCGAGCGTGGGAACCTACAATGAGCAGTTCTTC
cdr3_aa: CASSPRGGASVGTYNEQFF

v_call: TRBV10-3
d_call: TRBD1
j_call: TRBJ2-5
clone_size: -
cdr3_nt: TGTGCCATCAGTGAGATCCTTCTAGGGCAGGGGGTTCAAGAGACCCAGTACTTC
cdr3_aa: CAISEILLGQGVQETQYF

v_call: TRBV27
d_call: -
j_call: TRBJ1-1
clone_size: few
cdr3_nt: TGTGCCAGCAGTTTAGTCCAAAGGAACACTGAAGCTTTCTTT
cdr3_aa: CASSLVQRNTEAFF

v_call: TRBV18
d_call: TRBD1
j_call: TRBJ2-1
clone_size: -
cdr3_nt: TGTGCCAGCTCACCCATGACAGGGGACAATGAGCAGTTCTTC
cdr3_aa: CASSPMTGDNEQFF

v_call: TRBV7-8
d_call: -
j_call: TRBJ1-5
clone_size: many
cdr3_nt: TGTGCCAGCAGCCTAGCCCGGGTTTATAGCAATCAGCCCCAGCATTTT
cdr3_aa: CASSLARVYSNQPQHF

v_call: TRBV5-6
d_call: -
j_call: TRBJ2-1
clone_size: many
cdr3_nt: TGTGCCAGCAGCCTGGCTGGGGCTTTTTACAATGAGCAGTTCTTC
cdr3_aa: CASSLAGAFYNEQFF

v_call: TRBV12-3/TRBV12-4
d_call: -
j_call: TRBJ1-5
clone_size: -
cdr3_nt: TGTGCCAGCAATCATGAGGGGGGCCTGAATCAGCCCCAGCATTTT
cdr3_aa: CASNHEGGLNQPQHF

v_call: TRBV3-1
d_call: -
j_call: TRBJ1-4
clone_size: few
cdr3_nt: TGTGCCAGCAGCCAAGAAGGGCCAACCCACGTTAATGAAAAACTGTTTTTT
cdr3_aa: CASSQEGPTHVNEKLFF

v_call: TRBV7-3
d_call: TRBD1
j_call: TRBJ2-2
clone_size: many
cdr3_nt: TGTGCCAGCAGCTTAGACCCCGGACAGGCCGGGGAGCTGTTTTTT
cdr3_aa: CASSLDPGQAGELFF

v_call: TRBV3-1
d_call: -
j_call: TRBJ2-1
clone_size: -
cdr3_nt: TGTGCCAGCAGCCAGACCTACAATGAGCAGTTCTTC
cdr3_aa: CASSQTYNEQFF

v_call: TRBV6-2/TRBV6-3
d_call: TRBD1
j_call: TRBJ2-1
clone_size: many
cdr3_nt: TGTGCCAGCAGAAGGACAGGACAAAGTGGCAATGAGCAGTTCTTC
cdr3_aa: CASRRTGQSGNEQFF

v_call: TRBV28
d_call: TRBD2
j_call: TRBJ2-2
clone_size: few
cdr3_nt: TGTGCCAGCAGTTTTCGGCTAGCGGGAGTTGAAACCGGGGAGCTGTTTTTT
cdr3_aa: CASSFRLAGVETGELFF

v_call: TRBV6-5
d_call: TRBD1
j_call: TRBJ2-3
clone_size: -
cdr3_nt: TGTGCCAGCAGGAAACAGGGGACCACAGATACGCAGTATTTT
cdr3_aa: CASRKQGTTDTQYF

v_call: TRBV10-3
d_call: TRBD2
j_call: TRBJ2-7
clone_size: -
cdr3_nt: TGTGCCATCAGTGAGTTCCTTCAGCGGGAGTTAACCTACGAGCAGTACTTC
cdr3_aa: CAISEFLQRELTYEQYF

v_call: TRBV11-2
d_call: TRBD2
j_call: TRBJ2-5
clone_size: many
cdr3_nt: TGTGCCAGCAGCTTAGTCGGGCTAGCGGGGGGTCCTAGGGAGACCCAGTACTTC
cdr3_aa: CASSLVGLAGGPRETQYF

v_call: TRBV19
d_call: -
j_call: TRBJ1-2
clone_size: -
cdr3_nt: TGTGCCAGTAGCCAGGACCGGGGGGGGACATGGAACTATGGCTACACCTTC
cdr3_aa: CASSQDRGGTWNYGYTF

v_call: TRBV7-2
d_call: -
j_call: TRBJ1-6
clone_size: many
cdr3_nt: TGTGCCAGCAGCTTAGGGACATCAAATTCACCCCTCCACTTT
cdr3_aa: CASSLGTSNSPLHF

v_call: TRBV12-3/TRBV12-4
d_call: -
j_call: TRBJ2-3
clone_size: many
cdr3_nt: TGTGCCAGCAGGGTCCTCAGTAGGGATGATACGCAGTATTTT
cdr3_aa: CASRVLSRDDTQYF

v_call: TRBV7-2
d_call: -
j_call: TRBJ1-2
clone_size: many
cdr3_nt: TGTGCCAGCAGCCCAAGTTGGGGGAACTATGGCTACACCTTC
cdr3_aa: CASSPSWGNYGYTF

v_call: TRBV6-2/TRBV6-3
d_call: -
j_call: TRBJ2-7
clone_size: few
cdr3_nt: TGTGCCAGCAGCTACCCTCCAGGGAGCGAGCAGTACTTC
cdr3_aa: CASSYPPGSEQYF

v_call: TRBV7-2
d_call: -
j_call: TRBJ2-5
clone_size: many
cdr3_nt: TGTGCCAGCAGCCGACAGGCTCAAGAGACCCAGTACTTC
cdr3_aa: CASSRQAQETQYF

v_call: TRBV20-1
d_call: -
j_call: TRBJ1-1
clone_size: few
cdr3_nt: TGCAGTTCCACTCGGAACACTGAAGCTTTCTTT
cdr3_aa: CSSTRNTEAFF

v_call: TRBV6-2/TRBV6-3
d_call: -
j_call: TRBJ1-5
clone_size: -
cdr3_nt: TGTGCCAGCAGTTACTCTCACTCGAAGGCAGACAGCAATCAGCCCCAGCATTTT
cdr3_aa: CASSYSHSKADSNQPQHF